These 17 T cell receptor beta chains originate from one sample sequenced in a study of blood T cell repertoires in COVID-19. The protocol was immunoSEQ multiplex PCR, while the TCRdb copy is restricted to in-frame clones and leaves out a portion. Counted here are around 100,000 clones, approximately 86% occurring once; the ten biggest clones make up 4% to 5%. Sequencing was carried out using peripheral blood. Receptor source: a man aged 35-49 years with acute or convalescent COVID-19.

The V gene is TRBV7-2, the J gene TRBJ1-1, with 7 bases that match TRBD1. V shed 2 bases and J 1 base; nucleotides not matched to a gene: 4. There are 15 residues in the CDR3. In germline, CDR1 is SGHTA, CDR2 FQGNSA. CDR3: CASSLFPGGNTEAFF. The DNA of the CDR3 is TGTGCCAGCAGCTTATTTCCAGGGGGGAACACTGAAGCTTTCTTT.

This chain links TRBV29-1 with TRBJ2-2, with a possible D match to TRBD2 (6 bases). The CDR3 totals 15 residues. Germline V gene lookup returns CDR1 SQVTM and CDR2 ANQGSEA. V dropped 4 bases and J dropped 2 bases, with 14 bases sitting between them. CDR3 nucleotide sequence: TGCAGCGTTGCTTCAGCGGGTCTTAACACCGGGGAGCTGTTTTTT. Residues: CSVASAGLNTGELFF.

The V and J genes are TRBV30 and TRBJ1-5; 7 bases map to TRBD1. Germline assignment: CDR1 GTSNPN and CDR2 SVGIG (reference sequence). V dropped 4 bases and J dropped 5; count of bases not matched to a gene: 5. CDR3 length: 13 amino acids. The CDR3 protein is CAWTTGQDQPQHF. CDR3 bases: TGTGCCTGGACGACAGGGCAAGATCAGCCCCAGCATTTT.

This clone has a handful of counts. The chain combines TRBV19 with TRBJ1-3, with D perhaps TRBD1 (6 bases). CDR3 length: 16 residues. Germline CDR1 LNHDA, CDR2 SQIVND (reference sequence). Trimming cost V 5 bases and J 4 bases, with 18 bases left between them. CDR3 protein: CASSSLRDIAGNTIYF. The CDR3 DNA reads as TGTGCCAGTAGTTCTCTGAGGGACATAGCCGGAAACACCATATATTTT.

The rearrangement joins TRBV30 to TRBJ1-1; perhaps TRBD1 as D (6 bases). The CDR3 spans 13 residues. The germline V gene encodes CDR1 GTSNPN and CDR2 SVGIG (reference sequence). V gave up 4 bases and J gave up 4 bases, with 13 bases separating them. The DNA of the CDR3 is TGTGCCTGGAATTTGGCAGGGGCCACTGAAGCTTTCTTT. It specifies CAWNLAGATEAFF.

CDR3 nucleotide sequence: TGTGCCAGCAGTTACTCGATACAGGGCGATGAAAAACTGTTTTTT. Its translation: CASSYSIQGDEKLFF. The chain is built from TRBV6-5 and TRBJ1-4; perhaps TRBD1 as D (6 bases). The CDR3 is made up of 15 amino acids. In germline, CDR1 is MNHEY, CDR2 SVGAGI. Deletions cut 0 bases from V and 6 bases from J, with 11 bases between.

The chain is built from TRBV7-8 and TRBJ2-3; no definite D call. Trimming removed 2 bases at V and 3 bases at J, with 6 bases between. The CDR3 sequence is 13 residues long. CDR1 and CDR2 from the germline V gene are SGHVS and FQNEAQ. The DNA of the CDR3 is TGTGCCAGCAGCTTACTCGGGACAGATACGCAGTATTTT. It codes for CASSLLGTDTQYF.

This chain uses TRBV20-1 with TRBJ1-2; 10 positions match TRBD1. J was trimmed by 2 bases and V by 3 bases; bases with no gene match: 6. Germline-derived CDR1 and CDR2 are DFQATT and SNEGSKA (reference sequence). The CDR3 loop spans 15 amino acids. DNA of the CDR3: TGCAGTGCTAGTCGGACAGGGGGTCTCAACTATGGCTACACCTTC. Amino acids: CSASRTGGLNYGYTF.

The chain links TRBV7-9 to TRBJ1-6; D not certain. CDR1 and CDR2 (germline): SEHNR, FQNEAQ (reference sequence). Trimming stripped 3 bases from V and 7 bases from J, with 10 bases between. The CDR3 runs 14 residues. CDR3 DNA sequence: TGTGCCAGCAGCTTGAATGCGGGGAATTCACCCCTCCACTTT. This encodes CASSLNAGNSPLHF.

J is TRBJ2-1 and V is TRBV7-8; 14 nucleotides match TRBD2. V gave up 4 bases and J gave up 9 bases; unmatched junction bases: 8. Germline values: CDR1 SGHVS, CDR2 FQNEAQ. The CDR3 covers 16 residues. The CDR3 DNA sequence: TGTGCCAGCAGCTCTTGGGGACTAGCGGGAGACGGTGAGCAGTTCTTC. Amino acids: CASSSWGLAGDGEQFF.

CDR3 bases: TGTGCCAGCAGTGAATCAGGGGGTGGTTTGACTGAAGCTTTCTTT. It yields the protein CASSESGGGLTEAFF. V usage is TRBV2 and J usage is TRBJ1-1; 7 bases line up with TRBD1. J was trimmed by 5 bases and V by 2 bases; bases with no gene match: 8. The CDR3 spans 15 residues. CDR1 is SNHLY, CDR2 FYNNEI, per germline.

The rearrangement uses TRBV11-2 and TRBJ2-2; the D gene is possibly TRBD1 (6 bases). Germline-derived CDR1 and CDR2 are SGHAT and FQNNGV. Trimming stripped 5 bases from V and 3 bases from J, with 16 bases between. The CDR3 is 16 amino acids. The CDR3 sequence is CASSKRGLADTGELFF. The CDR3 DNA is TGTGCCAGCAGCAAAAGGGGGTTGGCTGACACCGGGGAGCTGTTTTTT.

This clone has a single count. This chain links TRBV2 with TRBJ1-5; D is ambiguous. Trimming stripped 5 bases from V and 0 bases from J, with 2 bases between. Germline CDR1 reads SNHLY; CDR2 reads FYNNEI. CDR3 size: 12 residues. CDR3 sequence: CASSYSNQPQHF. The CDR3 DNA sequence: TGTGCCAGCAGTTATAGCAATCAGCCCCAGCATTTT.

The rearrangement joins TRBV24-1 to TRBJ2-2, with 8 bases identical to TRBD1. CDR1 is KGHDR and CDR2 is SFDVKD in the germline V gene. This CDR3 has 15 residues. The V gene end was trimmed by 7 bases and the J gene end by 4 bases; junction bases not matched to a gene: 7. The CDR3 here is CATSSTGAGTGELFF. As DNA, the CDR3 is TGTGCCACCAGCTCGACAGGGGCGGGCACCGGGGAGCTGTTTTTT.

The rearrangement uses TRBV3-1 (or the pseudogene TRBV3-2) and TRBJ2-7, with D tentatively TRBD1 (6 bases). The ends were cut back, 4 bases at V and 4 bases at J, with 17 bases in the middle. The germline V gene encodes CDR1 LGHDT and CDR2 YNNKEL (reference sequence). CDR3 length: 15 amino acids. The CDR3 DNA follows: TGTGCCAGCAGCCCCAACAGGGAGTTATGGTACGAGCAGTACTTC. This translates into CASSPNRELWYEQYF.

The chain employs TRBV25-1 and TRBJ1-3; 8 nucleotides match TRBD1. With V trimmed by 1 base and J by 3 bases, 8 bases remained unmatched. The germline CDR1 and CDR2 sequences are MGHDK and SYGVNS. There are 17 residues in the CDR3. CDR3 region: CASSESKPGGFGNTIYF. In nucleotides, the CDR3 is TGTGCCAGCAGTGAATCTAAGCCAGGGGGCTTTGGAAACACCATATATTTT.

This chain links TRBV9 with TRBJ1-1; D gene unclear. The CDR3 is made up of 16 amino acids. Germline lookup yields CDR1 SGDLS and CDR2 YYNGEE. Trimming pared 3 bases from V and 2 bases from J, leaving 17 bases between. The CDR3: CASSARGRGVNTEAFF. DNA of the CDR3: TGTGCCAGCAGCGCCCGAGGTCGGGGAGTTAACACTGAAGCTTTCTTT.